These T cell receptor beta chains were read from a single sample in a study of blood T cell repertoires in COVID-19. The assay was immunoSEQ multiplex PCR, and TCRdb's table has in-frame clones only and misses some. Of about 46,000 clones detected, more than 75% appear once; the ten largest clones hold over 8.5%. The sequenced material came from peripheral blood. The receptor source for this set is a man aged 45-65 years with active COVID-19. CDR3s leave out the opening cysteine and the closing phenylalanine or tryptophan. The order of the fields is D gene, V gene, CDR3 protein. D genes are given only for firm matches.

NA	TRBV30	AWTPFRGDFLEPRYGYT
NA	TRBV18	ASSPAGGNYGYT
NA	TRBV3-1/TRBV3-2	ASSQDVRPGGLH
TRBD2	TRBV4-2	ASSQEPSGYNEQF
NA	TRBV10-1	ASSESTGTDTQY
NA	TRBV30	AWSVSGLTGELF
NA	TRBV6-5	ASSYGRQINYGYT
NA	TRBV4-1	ASSQAGEADTQY
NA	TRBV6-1	ASSDLSAGSGNTIY
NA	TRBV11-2	ASRLLAGNADTQY
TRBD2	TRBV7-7	ASSTGLAGNTGELF
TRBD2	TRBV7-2	ASSARLAGGSYEQY
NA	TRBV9	ASSYTGSSVYEQY
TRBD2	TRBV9	ASSGITSAGELF
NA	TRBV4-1	ASSRPGTYGYT
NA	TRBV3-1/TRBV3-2	ATRETGELF
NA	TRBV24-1	ATSEQRTAKETQY
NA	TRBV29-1	SAERAGRGGYT
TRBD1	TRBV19	ASKRGTGGYYGYT
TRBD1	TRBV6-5	ASSYRQGANYGYT
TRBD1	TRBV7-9	ASIRFGQAKQY
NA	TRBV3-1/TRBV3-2	ASSQDSTAGNTIY